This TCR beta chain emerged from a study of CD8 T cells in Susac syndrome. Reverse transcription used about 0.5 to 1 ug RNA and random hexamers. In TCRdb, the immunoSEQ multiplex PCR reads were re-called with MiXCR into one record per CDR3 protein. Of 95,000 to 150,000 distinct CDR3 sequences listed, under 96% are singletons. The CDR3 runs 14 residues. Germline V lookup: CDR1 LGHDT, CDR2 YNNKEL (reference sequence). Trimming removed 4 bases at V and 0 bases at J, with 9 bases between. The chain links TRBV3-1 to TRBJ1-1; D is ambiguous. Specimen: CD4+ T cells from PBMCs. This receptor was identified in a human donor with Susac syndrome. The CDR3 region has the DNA TGTGCCAGCAGCCGAAGGGAAGTGAACACTGAAGCTTTCTTT. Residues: CASSRREVNTEAFF.